This TCR beta chain was sequenced during a study of blood T cell repertoires in COVID-19. Turning to the study itself: Samples taken during acute and convalescent COVID-19 were collected in the United States, Italy and Spain. Nucleic acid was either cDNA or gDNA, and it came from T cells, B-cell-depleted T cells, or PBMCs.

Produced via immunoSEQ multiplex PCR; TCRdb's table is partial and in-frame only. Among approximately 75,000 clones listed, around 80% were seen once. V lost 1 base, J lost 5 bases, and 12 bases lay in between. Looked up from germline, CDR1 is MGHRA and CDR2 is YSYEKL. The CDR3 sequence is 15 residues long. What was sequenced was peripheral blood. The genes are TRBV4-1 and TRBJ1-5; a weak D match, TRBD1 (6 bases). The origin of this receptor is a woman aged 45-60 years with acute or convalescent COVID-19. CDR3 residues: CASSQVAGADQPQHF. The CDR3, as DNA: TGCGCCAGCAGCCAAGTCGCAGGGGCGGATCAGCCCCAGCATTTT.